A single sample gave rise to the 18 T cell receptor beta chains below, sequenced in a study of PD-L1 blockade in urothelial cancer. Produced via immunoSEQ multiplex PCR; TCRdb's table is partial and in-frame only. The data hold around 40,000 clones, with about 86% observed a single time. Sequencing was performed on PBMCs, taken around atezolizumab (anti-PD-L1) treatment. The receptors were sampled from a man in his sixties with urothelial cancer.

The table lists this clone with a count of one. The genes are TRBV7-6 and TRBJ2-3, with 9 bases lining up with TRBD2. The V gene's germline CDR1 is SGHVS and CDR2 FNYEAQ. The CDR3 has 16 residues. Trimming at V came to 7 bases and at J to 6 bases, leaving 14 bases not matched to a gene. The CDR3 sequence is CASTSNSGGLHDTQYF. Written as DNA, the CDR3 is TGTGCCAGCACCTCTAATAGCGGGGGCCTTCACGATACGCAGTATTTT.

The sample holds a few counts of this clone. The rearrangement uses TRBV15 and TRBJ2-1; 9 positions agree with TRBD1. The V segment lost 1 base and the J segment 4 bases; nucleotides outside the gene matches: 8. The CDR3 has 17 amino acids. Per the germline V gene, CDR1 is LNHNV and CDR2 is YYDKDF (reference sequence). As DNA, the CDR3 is TGTGCCACCAGCAGAGGGGGACCGGGACAGGGTTACAATGAGCAGTTCTTC. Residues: CATSRGGPGQGYNEQFF. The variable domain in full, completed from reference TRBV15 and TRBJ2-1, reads DAMVIQNPRYQVTQFGKPVTLSCSQTLNHNVMYWYQQKSSQAPKLLFHYYDKDFNNEADTPDNFQSRRPNTSFCFLDIRSPGLGDTAMYLCATSRGGPGQGYNEQFFGPGTRLTVL.

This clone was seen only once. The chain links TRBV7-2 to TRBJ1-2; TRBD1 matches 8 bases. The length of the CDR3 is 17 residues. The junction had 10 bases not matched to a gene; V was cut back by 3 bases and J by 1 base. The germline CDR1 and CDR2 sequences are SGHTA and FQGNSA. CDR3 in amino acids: CASSFHGRTGINYGYTF. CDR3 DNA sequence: TGTGCCAGCAGCTTTCACGGTAGGACAGGGATTAACTATGGCTACACCTTC.

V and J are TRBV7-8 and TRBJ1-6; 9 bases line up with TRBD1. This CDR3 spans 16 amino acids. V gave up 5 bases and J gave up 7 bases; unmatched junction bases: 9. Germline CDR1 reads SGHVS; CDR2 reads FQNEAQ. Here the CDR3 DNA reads TGTGCCAGCAGCCCCACGGACAGGGGAGGGAATTCACCCCTCCACTTT. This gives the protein CASSPTDRGGNSPLHF.

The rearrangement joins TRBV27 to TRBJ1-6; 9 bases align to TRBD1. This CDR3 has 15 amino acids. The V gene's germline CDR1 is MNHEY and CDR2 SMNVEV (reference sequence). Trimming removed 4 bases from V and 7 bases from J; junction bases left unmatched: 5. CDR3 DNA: TGTGCCAGCAGTTATCGGACAGGGGCAAATTCACCCCTCCACTTT. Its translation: CASSYRTGANSPLHF.

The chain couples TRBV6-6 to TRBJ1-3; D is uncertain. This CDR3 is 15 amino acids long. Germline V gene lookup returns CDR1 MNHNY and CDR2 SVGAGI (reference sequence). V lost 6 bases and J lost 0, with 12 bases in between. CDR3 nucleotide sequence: TGTGCCAGCAGCTCGAGGGAGACCTCTGGAAACACCATATATTTT. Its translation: CASSSRETSGNTIYF.

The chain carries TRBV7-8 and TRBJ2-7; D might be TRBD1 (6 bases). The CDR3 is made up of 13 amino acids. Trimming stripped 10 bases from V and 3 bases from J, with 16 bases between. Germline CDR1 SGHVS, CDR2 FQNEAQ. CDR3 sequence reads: CATAPGTNYEQYF. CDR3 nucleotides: TGTGCCACCGCCCCCGGGACAAACTACGAGCAGTACTTC.

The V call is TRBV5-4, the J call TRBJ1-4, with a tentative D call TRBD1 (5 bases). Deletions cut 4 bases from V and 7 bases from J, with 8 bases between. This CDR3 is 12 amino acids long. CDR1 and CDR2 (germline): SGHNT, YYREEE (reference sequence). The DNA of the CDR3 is TGTGCCAGCAGCCGGCAGGGTGAAAAACTGTTTTTT. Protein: CASSRQGEKLFF.

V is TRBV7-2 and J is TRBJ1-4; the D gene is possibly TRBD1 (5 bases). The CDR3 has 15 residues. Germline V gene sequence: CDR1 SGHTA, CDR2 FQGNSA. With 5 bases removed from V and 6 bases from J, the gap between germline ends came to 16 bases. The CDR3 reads CASSPYGQRDEKLFF. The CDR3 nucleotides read TGTGCCAGCAGCCCCTACGGACAACGAGATGAAAAACTGTTTTTT.

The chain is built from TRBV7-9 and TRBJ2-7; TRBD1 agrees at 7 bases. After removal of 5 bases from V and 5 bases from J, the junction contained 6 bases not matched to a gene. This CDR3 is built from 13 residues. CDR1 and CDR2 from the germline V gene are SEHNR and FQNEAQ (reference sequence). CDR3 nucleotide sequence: TGTGCCAGCAGCACCAGACAGGGTCACGAGCAGTACTTC. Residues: CASSTRQGHEQYF.

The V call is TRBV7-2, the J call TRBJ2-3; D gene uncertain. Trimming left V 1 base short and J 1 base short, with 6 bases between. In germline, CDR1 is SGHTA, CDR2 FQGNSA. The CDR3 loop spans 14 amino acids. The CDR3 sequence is CASSLVAGTDTQYF. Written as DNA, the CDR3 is TGTGCCAGCAGCTTAGTAGCTGGCACAGATACGCAGTATTTT. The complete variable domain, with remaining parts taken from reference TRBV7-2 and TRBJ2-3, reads GAGVSQSPSNKVTEKGKDVELRCDPISGHTALYWYRQSLGQGLEFLIYFQGNSAPDKSGLPSDRFSAERTGGSVSTLTIQRTQQEDSAVYLCASSLVAGTDTQYFGPGTRLTVL.

CDR3 bases: TGTGCCAGCACTTTCGGACAGGGAGTTTATGGCTACACCTTC. Residues: CASTFGQGVYGYTF. The chain combines TRBV28 with TRBJ1-2; 8 nucleotides line up with TRBD1. This CDR3 region has 14 residues. Germline loops: CDR1 MDHEN, CDR2 SYDVKM. V trimming: 7 bases; J trimming: 5 bases; junction bases outside the gene matches: 9.

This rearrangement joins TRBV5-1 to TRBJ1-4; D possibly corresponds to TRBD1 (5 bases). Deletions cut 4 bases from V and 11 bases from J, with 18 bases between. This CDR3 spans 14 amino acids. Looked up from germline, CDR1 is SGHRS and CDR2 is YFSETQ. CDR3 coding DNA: TGCGCCAGCAGCGTTGGGGCCCCGCAGGATAAACTGTTTTTT. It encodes CASSVGAPQDKLFF.

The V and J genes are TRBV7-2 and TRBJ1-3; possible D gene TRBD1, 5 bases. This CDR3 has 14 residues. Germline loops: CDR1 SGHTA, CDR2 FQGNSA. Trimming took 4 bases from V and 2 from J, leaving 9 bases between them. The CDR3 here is CASSSGLTGNTIYF. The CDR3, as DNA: TGTGCCAGCAGCTCAGGGTTGACTGGAAACACCATATATTTT.

The CDR3 region has the DNA TGTGCCACCAGCGAAGGACTAGCGGGAGTCGGCGAGCAGTACTTC. It translates to CATSEGLAGVGEQYF. The chain combines TRBV15 with TRBJ2-7; 13 bases are shared with TRBD2. The CDR3 sequence is 15 residues long. Germline assignment: CDR1 LNHNV and CDR2 YYDKDF (reference sequence). With 5 bases clipped from V and 6 bases from J, the junction kept 7 bases outside the gene matches.

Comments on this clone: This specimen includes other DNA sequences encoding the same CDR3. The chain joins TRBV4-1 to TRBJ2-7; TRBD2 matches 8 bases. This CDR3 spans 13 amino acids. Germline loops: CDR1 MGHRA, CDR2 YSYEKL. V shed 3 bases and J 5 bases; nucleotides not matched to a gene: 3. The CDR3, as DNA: TGCGCCAGCAGCCAGGGGGGACTAGACGAGCAGTACTTC. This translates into CASSQGGLDEQYF.

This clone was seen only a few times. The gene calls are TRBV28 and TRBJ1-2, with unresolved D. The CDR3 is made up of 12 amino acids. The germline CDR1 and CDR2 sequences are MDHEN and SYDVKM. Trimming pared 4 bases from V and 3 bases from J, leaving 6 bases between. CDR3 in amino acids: CASSYPDYGYTF. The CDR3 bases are TGTGCCAGCAGTTACCCAGACTATGGCTACACCTTC.

This CDR3 is CAISAKQDYEQYF. The CDR3 bases are TGTGCCATCAGTGCTAAACAGGATTACGAGCAGTACTTC. The chain joins TRBV10-3 to TRBJ2-7; a possible D gene is TRBD1 (5 bases). The CDR3 totals 13 residues. CDR1 and CDR2 (germline): ENHRY, SYGVKD. V was pared by 4 bases and J by 4 bases, with 11 bases between.